Listed below are T cell receptor beta chains from one sample, sequenced in a study of T cell clonotyping in hematopoietic cell transplantation. Clones were read by immunoSEQ multiplex PCR, and TCRdb kept only the in-frame ones, dropping some. Of around 45,000 clones in the sample, around 80% are singletons; the top ten hold roughly 5.7%. The sample consisted of peripheral blood mononuclear cells, taken before stem cell transplant. The receptors here all came from a man between 60 and 75 years old with myelodysplastic syndrome. Some clones in this sample may be carry-over from other donors' samples. CDR3s include the opening cysteine and the closing phenylalanine or tryptophan. The D gene is left open where the match is weak. Clone size is not always given. Where it is, it says once, few, many or a class for expanded clones.

V gene,D gene,J gene,clone size,CDR3 protein,CDR3 DNA
TRBV6-5,TRBD1,TRBJ1-1,once,CASSYQLGQAMSEAFF,TGTGCCAGCAGTTATCAACTCGGACAGGCCATGAGTGAAGCTTTCTTT
TRBV29-1,-,TRBJ2-3,-,CSVEGSGYTDTQYF,TGCAGCGTTGAAGGTTCAGGGTACACAGATACGCAGTATTTT
TRBV5-6,TRBD1,TRBJ1-4,-,CASSLTGGEEKLFF,TGTGCCAGCAGCCTGACAGGGGGCGAAGAAAAACTGTTTTTT
TRBV7-2,-,TRBJ2-5,-,CASSLLTREETQYF,TGTGCCAGCAGCTTACTGACTAGGGAAGAGACCCAGTACTTC
TRBV27,-,TRBJ2-7,few,CASSSVGMAYEQYF,TGTGCCAGCTCCTCGGTCGGAATGGCCTACGAGCAGTACTTC
TRBV9,TRBD1,TRBJ1-2,few,CASSVADQTGGYGYTF,TGTGCCAGCAGCGTAGCCGACCAGACAGGGGGCTATGGCTACACCTTC
TRBV6-1,TRBD1,TRBJ1-1,-,CASSRTGGVGTEAFF,TGTGCCAGCAGTAGGACAGGGGGCGTCGGGACTGAAGCTTTCTTT
TRBV10-3,TRBD1,TRBJ2-7,-,CAISEWTGGSYEQYF,TGTGCCATCAGTGAGTGGACAGGGGGATCCTACGAGCAGTACTTC
TRBV5-4,-,TRBJ2-7,-,CASSLAGGTTEQYF,TGTGCCAGCAGCTTGGCCGGGGGTACTACCGAGCAGTACTTC
TRBV19,-,TRBJ1-1,-,CASRYYTEAFF,TGTGCCAGTAGGTATTACACTGAAGCTTTCTTT
TRBV5-1,-,TRBJ2-7,once,CASRTPGTTYEQYF,TGCGCCAGCAGAACACCAGGTACCACCTACGAGCAGTACTTC
TRBV19,-,TRBJ2-7,-,CASSIGTNSYEQYF,TGTGCCAGTAGTATAGGGACAAACTCCTACGAGCAGTACTTC
TRBV19,-,TRBJ2-1,-,CASSIGGGEQFF,TGTGCCAGTAGTATAGGGGGAGGTGAGCAGTTCTTC
TRBV7-6,TRBD1,TRBJ1-4,-,CASSPTPGQGLTTNEKLFF,TGTGCCAGCAGCCCAACCCCGGGACAGGGCCTTACAACTAATGAAAAACTGTTTTTT
TRBV30,-,TRBJ2-7,-,CAWSSSLPSKGHYEQYF,TGTGCCTGGAGTTCCTCTCTCCCGTCTAAGGGCCACTACGAGCAGTACTTC
TRBV9,-,TRBJ1-3,few,CASSTGPSSGNTIYF,TGTGCCAGCAGCACAGGACCAAGCTCTGGAAACACCATATATTTT
TRBV7-6,TRBD1,TRBJ2-6,-,CASSGRDRVSGANVLTF,TGTGCCAGCAGCGGCCGGGACAGGGTATCCGGGGCCAACGTCCTGACTTTC
TRBV7-2,TRBD1,TRBJ1-5,-,CASSLTAGGGNQPQHF,TGTGCCAGCAGCTTAACGGCAGGGGGGGGTAATCAGCCCCAGCATTTT
TRBV5-4,TRBD1,TRBJ1-4,once,CASSQDRESNEKLFF,TGTGCCAGCAGCCAGGACAGGGAGTCAAATGAAAAACTGTTTTTT
TRBV5-1,TRBD1,TRBJ2-2,-,CASSAHRGPTGELFF,TGCGCCAGCAGCGCTCACAGGGGGCCCACCGGGGAGCTGTTTTTT
TRBV7-9,TRBD1,TRBJ2-7,-,CASSLSGTGVREQYF,TGTGCCAGCAGCTTATCCGGGACAGGGGTAAGGGAGCAGTACTTC
TRBV6-1,-,TRBJ2-7,-,CASSEHNEQYF,TGTGCCAGCAGTGAACATAACGAGCAGTACTTC
TRBV19,TRBD1,TRBJ1-5,-,CASSPWTGNQPQHF,TGTGCCAGTAGTCCCTGGACAGGGAATCAGCCCCAGCATTTT
TRBV7-8,-,TRBJ2-7,-,CASSLVARGPYEQYF,TGTGCCAGCAGCTTAGTAGCCAGGGGTCCCTACGAGCAGTACTTC
TRBV6-4,-,TRBJ1-6,-,CASSDRDNSPLHF,TGTGCCAGCAGTGACAGGGATAATTCACCCCTCCACTTT
TRBV2,-,TRBJ1-2,-,CASSESAGTQYGYTF,TGTGCCAGCAGTGAATCGGCCGGGACCCAATATGGCTACACCTTC
TRBV2,-,TRBJ1-6,few,CASSVVGTNSPLHF,TGTGCCAGCAGTGTGGTGGGGACGAATTCACCCCTCCACTTT
TRBV10-3,-,TRBJ1-5,-,CAISGGALNQPQHF,TGTGCCATCAGTGGAGGGGCACTGAATCAGCCCCAGCATTTT
TRBV27,-,TRBJ1-2,-,CASSPFGTNYGYTF,TGTGCCAGCAGTCCCTTCGGGACTAACTATGGCTACACCTTC
TRBV27,TRBD1,TRBJ1-4,-,CASSLFPDRAEKLFF,TGTGCCAGCAGTTTATTCCCAGACAGGGCTGAAAAACTGTTTTTT
TRBV11-2,TRBD1,TRBJ2-3,-,CASSPTGISTDTQYF,TGTGCCAGCAGCCCGACAGGGATTAGCACAGATACGCAGTATTTT
TRBV29-1,TRBD2,TRBJ2-5,-,CSVETTSGGAGETQYF,TGCAGCGTTGAGACTACTAGCGGGGGGGCCGGAGAGACCCAGTACTTC
TRBV6-5,-,TRBJ1-2,-,CASSYSMGGTNYGYTF,TGTGCCAGCAGTTACTCGATGGGGGGAACTAACTATGGCTACACCTTC
TRBV14,TRBD2,TRBJ2-2,-,CASSQDTPTSGANTGELFF,TGTGCCAGCAGCCAAGATACCCCAACTAGCGGCGCGAACACCGGGGAGCTGTTTTTT
TRBV25-1,TRBD1,TRBJ1-2,once,CASSKTGGADGYTF,TGTGCCAGCAGTAAGACAGGGGGCGCGGATGGCTACACCTTC
TRBV19,-,TRBJ2-2,-,CASSIGQGANTGELFF,TGTGCCAGTAGTATCGGGCAGGGCGCGAACACCGGGGAGCTGTTTTTT
TRBV5-1,-,TRBJ2-5,-,CASSSRVQETQYF,TGCGCCAGCAGCTCCAGGGTTCAAGAGACCCAGTACTTC
TRBV19,-,TRBJ2-2,-,CASSMLGDGGELFF,TGTGCCAGTAGTATGTTGGGAGACGGCGGGGAGCTGTTTTTT
TRBV2,TRBD1,TRBJ2-7,-,CASRSWTGGSYEQYF,TGTGCCAGCAGATCCTGGACAGGGGGTTCCTACGAGCAGTACTTC
TRBV6-5,-,TRBJ1-1,few,CASRGSGNTEAFF,TGTGCCAGCAGAGGTTCAGGGAACACTGAAGCTTTCTTT
TRBV10-3,-,TRBJ2-3,-,CAISQGEKRDTQYF,TGTGCCATCAGTCAAGGGGAGAAGAGGGATACGCAGTATTTT
TRBV27,TRBD1,TRBJ2-7,-,CASRGQAMSYEQYF,TGTGCCAGCAGGGGACAGGCGATGTCCTACGAGCAGTACTTC